What follows are 24 T cell receptor beta chains derived from one specimen sequenced in a study of blood T cell repertoires in COVID-19. The protocol was immunoSEQ multiplex PCR, while the TCRdb copy is restricted to in-frame clones and leaves out a portion. The sample contains some 350,000 clones, more than 75% of which appear only once. Sequencing input: peripheral blood. These receptors were obtained from a human donor in a cohort sampled during active COVID-19.

The V call is TRBV25-1, the J call TRBJ2-5; 7 positions agree with TRBD2. J gave up 1 base and V 4 bases, and 9 bases lay outside the gene matches. Germline V CDR1 and CDR2: MGHDK, SYGVNS. This CDR3 comprises 16 residues. The CDR3 DNA reads as TGTGCCAGCAGTGGGCTGGCTAGCGGAACCCAAGAGACCCAGTACTTC. This codes for CASSGLASGTQETQYF.

The chain employs TRBV9 and TRBJ1-1; no clear D. The CDR3 loop spans 12 amino acids. The germline CDR1 and CDR2 sequences are SGDLS and YYNGEE. V was shortened by 0 bases and J by 5 bases, with 5 bases between the two germline ends. The CDR3 protein is CASSVGETEAFF. CDR3 DNA sequence: TGTGCCAGCAGCGTAGGGGAGACTGAAGCTTTCTTT.

The chain is built from TRBV30 and TRBJ1-5; 8 positions agree with TRBD1. The CDR3 is 14 amino acids. Germline CDR1 is GTSNPN and CDR2 is SVGIG (reference sequence). After removal of 5 bases from V and 5 bases from J, the junction contained 8 bases not matched to a gene. In nucleotides, the CDR3 is TGTGCCTGGGGGCGACAGGGGCGGTATCAGCCCCAGCATTTT. It codes for CAWGRQGRYQPQHF.

The chain uses TRBV14 and TRBJ1-6; D possibly corresponds to TRBD1 (5 bases). Germline lookup yields CDR1 SGHDN and CDR2 FVKESK. This CDR3 has 14 amino acids. The V end lost 2 bases, the J end lost 9 bases, and 11 bases lay between the germline ends. The CDR3 region is CASSQTRGGSPLHF. CDR3 in DNA: TGTGCCAGCAGCCAAACAAGGGGAGGTTCACCCCTCCACTTT.

The chain couples TRBV2 to TRBJ2-1; TRBD1 might be the D (5 bases). Trimming cost V 6 bases and J 0 bases, with 15 bases left between them. The germline V gene encodes CDR1 SNHLY and CDR2 FYNNEI. This CDR3 is 16 amino acids long. The CDR3 bases are TGTGCCAGCAGCAACGACAGAGGAAGCTCCTACAATGAGCAGTTCTTC. Residues: CASSNDRGSSYNEQFF. Looking up the rest from reference TRBV2 and TRBJ2-1 gives the full variable domain: EPEVTQTPSHQVTQMGQEVILRCVPISNHLYFYWYRQILGQKVEFLVSFYNNEISEKSEIFDDQFSVERPDGSNFTLKIRSTKLEDSAMYFCASSNDRGSSYNEQFFGPGTRLTVL.

The chain couples TRBV5-5 to TRBJ2-2, with TRBD2 identical over 10 bases. The CDR3 is made up of 18 amino acids. Per the germline V gene, CDR1 is SGHKS and CDR2 is YYEKEE (reference sequence). With V trimmed by 0 bases and J by 7 bases, 12 bases remained unmatched. For the CDR3, the DNA is TGTGCCAGCAGCTTGGCAGCGGGAGGGCCCTTGGGTGTCGGGGAGCTGTTTTTT. It is translated as CASSLAAGGPLGVGELFF.

This clone has only a few counts. This sequence joins TRBV5-1 and TRBJ1-3, with 8 bases identical to TRBD1. Germline assignment: CDR1 SGHRS and CDR2 YFSETQ. After removal of 3 bases from V and 0 bases from J, the junction contained 11 bases not matched to a gene. The CDR3 has 18 amino acids. The CDR3 reads CASSYSPGQELSGNTIYF. CDR3 sequence (DNA): TGCGCCAGCAGCTATTCTCCGGGACAGGAGCTCTCTGGAAACACCATATATTTT.

This clone has just a few counts. The chain carries TRBV3-1 (or the pseudogene TRBV3-2) and TRBJ2-1; D might be TRBD2 (6 bases). V dropped 0 bases and J dropped 5 bases, with 11 bases sitting between them. The CDR3 has 15 amino acids. In germline, CDR1 is LGHDT, CDR2 YNNKEL (reference sequence). CDR3 protein: CASSQEPSENNEQFF. The CDR3 DNA reads TGTGCCAGCAGCCAAGAACCTAGCGAGAACAATGAGCAGTTCTTC.

The chain uses TRBV28 and TRBJ2-2; perhaps TRBD1 as D (5 bases). The V end lost 7 bases, the J end lost 4 bases, and 16 bases lay between the germline ends. Per germline, CDR1 MDHEN and CDR2 SYDVKM. This CDR3 comprises 15 residues. The CDR3 sequence: CASNVNGQLTGELFF. In nucleotides, the CDR3 is TGTGCCAGCAACGTAAACGGACAACTCACCGGGGAGCTGTTTTTT. The full variable domain, with the rest looked up from reference TRBV28 and TRBJ2-2, is DVKVTQSSRYLVKRTGEKVFLECVQDMDHENMFWYRQDPGLGLRLIYFSYDVKMKEKGDIPEGYSVSREKKERFSLILESASTNQTSMYLCASNVNGQLTGELFFGEGSRLTVL.

J is TRBJ1-1 and V is TRBV9; D unresolved. V gave up 0 bases and J gave up 1 base, with 10 bases separating them. The germline V gene has CDR1 SGDLS and CDR2 YYNGEE. The length of the CDR3 is 15 residues. Written as DNA, the CDR3 is TGTGCCAGCAGCGTAGATATCAGCGAGAACACTGAAGCTTTCTTT. Translating it yields CASSVDISENTEAFF.

The V and J genes are TRBV15 and TRBJ1-4; the D gene is possibly TRBD1 (6 bases). The germline V and J ends were trimmed by 4 bases and 7 bases, with 13 bases remaining between them. From germline, CDR1 is LNHNV and CDR2 YYDKDF (reference sequence). CDR3 length: 14 residues. In DNA, the CDR3 is TGTGCCACCAGCATCGGGGGGCAGGGTGAAAAACTGTTTTTT. This gives the protein CATSIGGQGEKLFF.

This chain joins TRBV5-6 and TRBJ2-2, with 7 bases fitting TRBD1. After removal of 4 bases from V and 6 bases from J, the junction contained 12 bases not matched to a gene. The length of the CDR3 is 16 residues. The germline gives CDR1 SGHDT, CDR2 YYEEEE. The CDR3 DNA is TGTGCCAGCAGCGCCCCGGGACAGCCCTCGGCCGGGGAGCTGTTTTTT. Its translation is CASSAPGQPSAGELFF.

This chain joins TRBV10-3 and TRBJ1-1; TRBD1 matches at 7 bases. J lost 1 base, V lost 4 bases, and 3 bases had no gene match. CDR3 size: 14 residues. The germline V gene has CDR1 ENHRY and CDR2 SYGVKD. DNA for the CDR3: TGTGCCATCAGTGGAACAGGGGAGAACACTGAAGCTTTCTTT. This translates into CAISGTGENTEAFF.

The chain employs TRBV9 and TRBJ2-1; 7 nucleotides agree with TRBD2. Germline trimming cut 4 bases from V and 0 bases from J; bases unmatched to any gene: 7. The V gene's germline CDR1 is SGDLS and CDR2 YYNGEE. The CDR3 is 16 residues long. DNA of the CDR3: TGTGCCAGCAGCTTGGGACTAACCGCCTCCTACAATGAGCAGTTCTTC. Translating gives CASSLGLTASYNEQFF.

The chain combines TRBV7-8 with TRBJ1-4; no firm D call. From germline, CDR1 is SGHVS and CDR2 FQNEAQ. The CDR3 has 12 residues. V was shortened by 5 bases and J by 8 bases, with 9 bases between the two germline ends. The CDR3 reads CASSLNREKLFF. CDR3 nucleotides: TGTGCCAGCAGCCTTAACCGGGAAAAACTGTTTTTT.

The V call is TRBV28, the J call TRBJ1-5, with 9 bases fitting TRBD1. This CDR3 comprises 16 residues. In germline, CDR1 is MDHEN, CDR2 SYDVKM. V shed 6 bases, J shed 0 bases, and the junction held 6 bases outside the gene matches. The CDR3 spells CASSKDRGGSNQPQHF. In nucleotides, the CDR3 is TGTGCCAGCAGCAAGGACAGGGGAGGTAGCAATCAGCCCCAGCATTTT.

This chain links TRBV4-1 with TRBJ2-7, with a possible D match to TRBD1 (5 bases). Trimming left V 4 bases short and J 3 bases short, with 10 bases between. CDR3 length: 13 amino acids. The germline V gene encodes CDR1 MGHRA and CDR2 YSYEKL. The CDR3 spells CASSRDRDYEQYF. The DNA of the CDR3 is TGCGCCAGCAGCCGCGACAGAGACTACGAGCAGTACTTC.

The chain has TRBV21-1 and TRBJ1-1. TRBV21-1 corresponds to a pseudogene. The CDR3 is 15 residues long. The CDR3: CASSKGEARNTEAFF. The CDR3 nucleotides are TGTGCCAGCAGCAAAGGAGAGGCCAGGAACACTGAAGCTTTCTTT.

V gene TRBV29-1 combines with J gene TRBJ1-2, with D perhaps TRBD1 (6 bases). This CDR3 is 11 amino acids long. With 7 bases removed from V and 8 bases from J, the gap between germline ends came to 14 bases. Germline CDR1 reads SQVTM; CDR2 reads ANQGSEA. The CDR3 region has the DNA TGCAGCGCAGAACAGGGAGACGGCTACACCTTC. It is translated as CSAEQGDGYTF. The full variable domain, in which reference TRBV29-1 and TRBJ1-2 provide the parts outside the CDR3, is SAVISQKPSRDICQRGTSLTIQCQVDSQVTMMFWYRQQPGQSLTLIATANQGSEATYESGFVIDKFPISRPNLTFSTLTVSNMSPEDSSIYLCSAEQGDGYTFGSGTRLTVV.

In this sample, this clone turned up once. J is TRBJ2-5 and V is TRBV11-3; 7 bases are shared with TRBD1. The germline V gene encodes CDR1 SGHNT and CDR2 YENEEA. V shed 1 base, J shed 2 bases, and the junction held 7 bases outside the gene matches. The CDR3 covers 16 residues. The CDR3 here is CASSLGWDRGQETQYF. CDR3 DNA sequence: TGTGCCAGCAGCTTAGGGTGGGACAGAGGACAAGAGACCCAGTACTTC.

J is TRBJ2-6 and V is TRBV9, with 9 bases aligning to TRBD1. Losses at the gene ends were 3 bases for V and 1 base for J; bases not matched to a gene: 5. CDR3 length equals 17 residues. CDR1 is SGDLS, CDR2 YYNGEE, per germline. The CDR3 nucleotides are TGTGCCAGCAGCGGACAGGGGGTTCCGTCTGGGGCCAACGTCCTGACTTTC. Encoded protein: CASSGQGVPSGANVLTF.

The CDR3 DNA sequence: TGCGCCAGCAGCTTGTCGGGGGGCCGCACTGAAGCTTTCTTT. Translation: CASSLSGGRTEAFF. The genes are TRBV5-1 and TRBJ1-1; D might be TRBD1 (6 bases). Trimming removed 1 base from V and 4 bases from J, with 11 bases in between. In germline, CDR1 is SGHRS, CDR2 YFSETQ. There are 14 residues in the CDR3.

The chain carries TRBV2 and TRBJ2-6, with D perhaps TRBD2 (7 bases). This CDR3 contains 16 residues. Deletions cut 3 bases from V and 0 bases from J, with 9 bases between. Germline V gives CDR1 SNHLY, CDR2 FYNNEI. The CDR3 region is CASSDRGGSGANVLTF. The CDR3 nucleotides are TGTGCCAGCAGTGATAGGGGGGGCTCTGGGGCCAACGTCCTGACTTTC.

The chain couples TRBV3-1 (or the pseudogene TRBV3-2) to TRBJ2-1, with D unclear. CDR3 length: 15 residues. The V gene lost 4 bases and the J gene lost 4 bases, with 14 bases spanning the gap. CDR1 is LGHDT, CDR2 YNNKEL, per germline (reference sequence). The CDR3 protein is CASSLVGIYYNEQFF. In DNA form, the CDR3 reads TGTGCCAGCAGCCTCGTGGGCATATATTACAATGAGCAGTTCTTC.